These 27 T cell receptor beta chains were sequenced from one sample in a study of blood T cell repertoires in COVID-19. Method: immunoSEQ multiplex PCR; TCRdb's copy keeps in-frame clones and lacks some. The sample holds roughly 73,000 clones, 85% to 90% seen once. Source material: peripheral blood. These receptor sequences come from a human donor in a cohort sampled during active COVID-19.

This CDR3 is CASSLEGGRETQYF. CDR3 coding DNA: TGCGCCAGCAGCTTGGAGGGGGGGCGAGAGACCCAGTACTTC. This sequence joins TRBV5-1 and TRBJ2-5, with D possibly matching TRBD2 (7 bases). V was cut by 0 bases and J by 4 bases, with 10 bases left in between. Germline values: CDR1 SGHRS, CDR2 YFSETQ. The CDR3 spans 14 residues.

J is TRBJ1-6 and V is TRBV7-9; D is undetermined. Germline assignment: CDR1 SEHNR and CDR2 FQNEAQ (reference sequence). The CDR3 loop spans 15 amino acids. Trimming stripped 4 bases from V and 7 bases from J, with 14 bases between. The CDR3 region is CASSSRGQLNSPLHF. The DNA for the CDR3 is TGTGCCAGCAGCTCCCGAGGGCAGCTAAATTCACCCCTCCACTTT.

V gene TRBV6-4 combines with J gene TRBJ2-2; a possible D gene is TRBD2 (6 bases). The CDR3 runs to 16 residues. Trimming pared 2 bases from V and 0 bases from J, leaving 10 bases between. Germline values: CDR1 MRHNA, CDR2 SNTAGT. In DNA, the CDR3 is TGTGCCAGCAGTGACGCCTCTAGCGCGAACACCGGGGAGCTGTTTTTT. It yields the protein CASSDASSANTGELFF.

This sequence joins TRBV10-3 and TRBJ2-3; D is possibly TRBD1 (6 bases). CDR3 length: 14 amino acids. The germline CDR1 and CDR2 sequences are ENHRY and SYGVKD. V lost 6 bases to trimming and J lost 3 bases, with 13 bases between them. CDR3 loop: CAIRGTGITDTQYF. The CDR3 DNA follows: TGTGCCATCAGGGGAACAGGGATTACAGATACGCAGTATTTT.

The chain joins TRBV2 to TRBJ2-2; D is ambiguous. V lost 7 bases, J lost 1 base, and 10 bases lay in between. The germline gives CDR1 SNHLY, CDR2 FYNNEI. The CDR3 runs to 14 residues. DNA for the CDR3: TGTGCCAGCACCGAGGAGATGAACACCGGGGAGCTGTTTTTT. Residues: CASTEEMNTGELFF.

J is TRBJ2-3 and V is TRBV21-1; TRBD2 is the table's D call and was not checked against the DNA. TRBV21-1 is a documented pseudogene. The CDR3 covers 20 residues. The CDR3 here is CASSNNSKGLAGGSTDTQYF. As DNA, the CDR3 is TGTGCCAGCAGCAACAATTCTAAGGGACTAGCGGGAGGGAGCACAGATACGCAGTATTTT.

The chain recombines TRBV21-1 with TRBJ2-1; the D call in the table, TRBD2, was not verified against the DNA. TRBV21-1 is a documented pseudogene. The CDR3 is 15 residues long. The CDR3 reads CASSAKREGPNEQFF. CDR3 sequence (DNA): TGTGCCAGCAGCGCGAAGCGGGAGGGCCCGAATGAGCAGTTCTTC.

The chain employs TRBV7-9 and TRBJ2-4, with 7 bases fitting TRBD1. From germline, CDR1 is SEHNR and CDR2 FQNEAQ (reference sequence). V lost 5 bases, J lost 8 bases, and 9 bases stayed unmatched. The CDR3 is 14 amino acids. The CDR3 DNA reads TGTGCCAGCAGCCTAGACAGGGTTGAGGACATTCAGTACTTC. Translating it yields CASSLDRVEDIQYF.

The rearrangement joins TRBV7-2 to TRBJ2-1; D might be TRBD2 (6 bases). V lost 3 bases to trimming and J lost 4 bases, with 13 bases between them. This CDR3 comprises 15 residues. Germline V gene sequence: CDR1 SGHTA, CDR2 FQGNSA. CDR3 amino acids: CASSLDGTLYNEQFF. The CDR3 DNA follows: TGTGCCAGCAGCTTGGACGGGACTTTATACAATGAGCAGTTCTTC.

The J gene is TRBJ2-6, the V gene TRBV30, with D unclear. This CDR3 is 14 amino acids long. The germline gives CDR1 GTSNPN, CDR2 SVGIG (reference sequence). V dropped 4 bases and J dropped 0 bases, with 7 bases sitting between them. The CDR3 region is CAWTRFSGANVLTF. CDR3 DNA: TGTGCCTGGACTCGGTTCTCTGGGGCCAACGTCCTGACTTTC.

The chain links TRBV19 to TRBJ2-7, with D possibly being TRBD1 (6 bases). V lost 6 bases and J 2 bases, leaving 14 bases between the germline ends. CDR1 is LNHDA and CDR2 is SQIVND in the germline V gene (reference sequence). There are 14 residues in the CDR3. This CDR3 is CASSPATGAYEQYF. The CDR3 nucleotides are TGTGCCAGTAGCCCCGCGACAGGTGCCTACGAGCAGTACTTC.

The count of this clone is one. The rearrangement uses TRBV6-5 and TRBJ2-7, with D perhaps TRBD2 (6 bases). The germline CDR1 and CDR2 sequences are MNHEY and SVGAGI. Trimming removed 0 bases from V and 7 bases from J, with 16 bases in between. The CDR3 has 15 residues. CDR3 protein: CASSYSPGVLREQYF. The CDR3 DNA follows: TGTGCCAGCAGTTACTCTCCGGGGGTATTGCGAGAGCAGTACTTC.

The chain has TRBV27 and TRBJ2-7, with 10 positions matching TRBD2. The CDR3 spans 15 residues. The germline gives CDR1 MNHEY, CDR2 SMNVEV (reference sequence). The ends lost 3 bases at V and 7 bases at J; junction bases unmatched: 9. CDR3 in amino acids: CASSFGLAGVGEQYF. In DNA form, the CDR3 reads TGTGCCAGCAGTTTTGGGCTAGCGGGAGTGGGGGAGCAGTACTTC.

The rearrangement uses TRBV19 and TRBJ1-1, with TRBD1 matching over 8 bases. The CDR3 has 17 residues. The junction had 16 bases not matched to a gene; V was cut back by 5 bases and J by 5 bases. CDR1 and CDR2 (germline): LNHDA, SQIVND (reference sequence). The CDR3 nucleotides are TGTGCCAGTAGTCCAGGCGGAGCCAGGGGGCGATGGACTGAAGCTTTCTTT. As protein: CASSPGGARGRWTEAFF.

J is TRBJ2-3 and V is TRBV6-2 or TRBV6-3, with 8 bases fitting TRBD1. With 3 bases clipped from V and 4 bases from J, the junction kept 3 bases outside the gene matches. Germline CDR1 and CDR2: MNHEY and SVGEGT. The CDR3 length is 14 residues. The CDR3, as DNA: TGTGCCAGCAGTTATCAACAGGGGGCAGATACGCAGTATTTT. It translates to CASSYQQGADTQYF.

This chain uses TRBV4-2 with TRBJ2-1, with D maybe TRBD2 (7 bases). This CDR3 is built from 18 residues. Looked up from germline, CDR1 is LGHNA and CDR2 is YNFKEQ. Trimming stripped 0 bases from V and 6 bases from J, with 21 bases between. The CDR3 reads CASSQDPGGGSPANEQFF. CDR3 sequence (DNA): TGTGCCAGCAGCCAAGATCCGGGGGGCGGGAGTCCCGCCAATGAGCAGTTCTTC.

The chain couples TRBV29-1 to TRBJ2-3; the match to TRBD1 covers 7 bases. Trimming removed 6 bases from V and 1 base from J; junction bases left unmatched: 7. The V gene's germline CDR1 is SQVTM and CDR2 ANQGSEA. CDR3 size: 14 residues. In DNA form, the CDR3 reads TGCAGCGTCTCCCAGGGGGTTGGCACAGATACGCAGTATTTT. Its protein is CSVSQGVGTDTQYF.

The table lists this clone with a few counts. The chain couples TRBV5-4 to TRBJ1-6, with a weak D call TRBD1 (6 bases). CDR1 is SGHNT, CDR2 YYREEE, per germline (reference sequence). V shed 3 bases and J shed 6 bases, with 13 bases lying between them. The CDR3 is made up of 15 amino acids. CDR3 in amino acids: CASSSREGGNSPLHF. The CDR3 coding sequence is TGTGCCAGCAGCTCCCGGGAGGGGGGTAATTCACCCCTCCACTTT.

The chain combines TRBV6-4 with TRBJ1-6; perhaps TRBD1 as D (5 bases). Germline CDR1 reads MRHNA; CDR2 reads SNTAGT. Trimming cost V 6 bases and J 0 bases, with 9 bases left between them. This CDR3 is built from 15 residues. CDR3 DNA: TGTGCCAGCAGCCGACAGAGCTCCTATAATTCACCCCTCCACTTT. Residues: CASSRQSSYNSPLHF.

This sequence joins TRBV11-2 and TRBJ2-1; 13 nucleotides match TRBD2. After removal of 4 bases from V and 3 bases from J, the junction contained 6 bases not matched to a gene. CDR3 size: 17 residues. Germline lookup yields CDR1 SGHAT and CDR2 FQNNGV. DNA for the CDR3: TGTGCCAGCAGCTCCCACGGGACTAGCGGGATCTACAATGAGCAGTTCTTC. Translated: CASSSHGTSGIYNEQFF.

The genes are TRBV2 and TRBJ2-5; tentatively, D is TRBD1 (6 bases). This CDR3 has 15 amino acids. CDR1 and CDR2 from the germline V gene are SNHLY and FYNNEI. V gave up 4 bases and J gave up 4 bases, with 16 bases separating them. CDR3 sequence reads: CASSGGGRVGETQYF. The CDR3 DNA reads as TGTGCCAGCAGTGGAGGGGGTCGGGTGGGAGAGACCCAGTACTTC.

This clone has a handful of counts. The genes are TRBV27 and TRBJ1-5; D is unclear. Trimming took 5 bases from V and 0 from J, leaving 14 bases between them. The CDR3 loop spans 16 amino acids. Germline CDR1 and CDR2: MNHEY and SMNVEV (reference sequence). The CDR3 protein is CASSPALGSSNQPQHF. The CDR3 nucleotides read TGTGCCAGCAGTCCAGCCTTAGGGAGTAGCAATCAGCCCCAGCATTTT.

This sequence joins TRBV12-3 or TRBV12-4 and TRBJ1-1; D is ambiguous. Trimming shortened V by 2 bases and J by 8 bases, and 12 bases separated the two germline ends. The CDR3 spans 13 residues. CDR3 nucleotide sequence: TGTGCCAGCAGTTTATTGCTGGCCAGAGAAGCTTTCTTT. It codes for CASSLLLAREAFF.

This chain connects TRBV11-2 to TRBJ2-2; 8 bases agree with TRBD2. This CDR3 spans 16 amino acids. The V gene's germline CDR1 is SGHAT and CDR2 FQNNGV. V dropped 3 bases and J dropped 1; count of bases not matched to a gene: 4. Here the CDR3 DNA reads TGTGCCAGCAGCTTTTACGCGGGAGGGAACACCGGGGAGCTGTTTTTT. Protein product: CASSFYAGGNTGELFF.

The J gene is TRBJ1-6, the V gene TRBV28; D not certain. Germline-derived CDR1 and CDR2 are MDHEN and SYDVKM. This CDR3 has 15 amino acids. V lost 4 bases to trimming and J lost 5 bases, with 12 bases between them. The CDR3 is CASSSPTLNNSPLHF. CDR3 bases: TGTGCCAGCAGTTCCCCGACATTGAATAATTCACCCCTCCACTTT.

The DNA of the CDR3 is TGTGCCAGTAGTGTTACTAGCGGGAGATCCTACGAGCAGTACGTC. Translation gives CASSVTSGRSYEQYV. V is TRBV19 and J is TRBJ2-7; TRBD2 matches 11 bases. This CDR3 is 15 amino acids long. The V gene's germline CDR1 is LNHDA and CDR2 SQIVND (reference sequence). V lost 5 bases, J lost 1 base, and 4 bases stayed unmatched.

The CDR3 protein is CASSLGTSGGETQYF. CDR3 DNA: TGTGCCAGCAGCCTCGGGACTAGCGGGGGAGAGACCCAGTACTTC. This sequence joins TRBV7-9 and TRBJ2-5, with 14 bases identical to TRBD2. The CDR3 length is 15 residues. From germline, CDR1 is SEHNR and CDR2 FQNEAQ (reference sequence). Trimming removed 5 bases from V and 4 bases from J; junction bases left unmatched: 3.